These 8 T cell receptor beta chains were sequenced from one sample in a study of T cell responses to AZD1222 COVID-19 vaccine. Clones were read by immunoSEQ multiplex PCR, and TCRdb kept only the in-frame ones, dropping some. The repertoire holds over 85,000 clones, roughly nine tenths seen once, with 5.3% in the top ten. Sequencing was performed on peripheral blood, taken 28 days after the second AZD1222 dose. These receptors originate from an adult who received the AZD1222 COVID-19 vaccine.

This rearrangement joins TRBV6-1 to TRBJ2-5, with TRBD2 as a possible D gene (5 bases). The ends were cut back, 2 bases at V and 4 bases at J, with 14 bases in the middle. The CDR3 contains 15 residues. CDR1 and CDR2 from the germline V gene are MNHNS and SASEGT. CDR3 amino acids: CASSESSGFGETQYF. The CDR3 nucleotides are TGTGCCAGCAGTGAATCGTCGGGGTTCGGAGAGACCCAGTACTTC.

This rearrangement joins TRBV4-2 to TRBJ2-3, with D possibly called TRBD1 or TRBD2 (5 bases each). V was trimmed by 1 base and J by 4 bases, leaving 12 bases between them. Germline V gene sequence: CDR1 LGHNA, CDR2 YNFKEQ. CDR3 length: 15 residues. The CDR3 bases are TGTGCCAGCAGCCAAGTTGTCAGGGAGTCAGATACGCAGTATTTT. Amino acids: CASSQVVRESDTQYF.

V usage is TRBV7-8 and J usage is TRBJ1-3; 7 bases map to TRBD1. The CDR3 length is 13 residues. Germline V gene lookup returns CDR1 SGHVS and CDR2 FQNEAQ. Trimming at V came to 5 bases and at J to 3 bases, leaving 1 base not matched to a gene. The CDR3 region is CASSGDSGNTIYF. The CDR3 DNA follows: TGTGCCAGCAGCGGGGACAGTGGAAACACCATATATTTT.

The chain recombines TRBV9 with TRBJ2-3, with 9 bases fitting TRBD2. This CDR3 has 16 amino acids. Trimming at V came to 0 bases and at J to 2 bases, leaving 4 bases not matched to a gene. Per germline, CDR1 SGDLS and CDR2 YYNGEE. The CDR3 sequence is CASSVVAGGPTDTQYF. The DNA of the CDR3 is TGTGCCAGCAGCGTAGTGGCGGGGGGGCCCACAGATACGCAGTATTTT. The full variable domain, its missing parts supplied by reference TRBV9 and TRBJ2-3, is DSGVTQTPKHLITATGQRVTLRCSPRSGDLSVYWYQQSLDQGLQFLIQYYNGEERAKGNILERFSAQQFPDLHSELNLSSLELGDSALYFCASSVVAGGPTDTQYFGPGTRLTVL.

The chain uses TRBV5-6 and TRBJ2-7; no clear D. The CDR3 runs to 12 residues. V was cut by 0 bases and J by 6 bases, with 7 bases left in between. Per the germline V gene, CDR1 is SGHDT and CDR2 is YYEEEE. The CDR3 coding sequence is TGTGCCAGCAGCTTGGTGGCCGGCGAGCAGTACGTC. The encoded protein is CASSLVAGEQYV.

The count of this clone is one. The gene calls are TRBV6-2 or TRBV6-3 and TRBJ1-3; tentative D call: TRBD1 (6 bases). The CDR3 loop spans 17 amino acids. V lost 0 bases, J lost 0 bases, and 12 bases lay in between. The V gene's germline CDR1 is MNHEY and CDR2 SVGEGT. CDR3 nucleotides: TGTGCCAGCAGTTACTCGCGGACAGACAGCTCTGGAAACACCATATATTTT. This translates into CASSYSRTDSSGNTIYF.

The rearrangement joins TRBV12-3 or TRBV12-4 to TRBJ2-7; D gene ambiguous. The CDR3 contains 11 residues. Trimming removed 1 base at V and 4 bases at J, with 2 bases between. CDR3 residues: CASSLDYEQYF. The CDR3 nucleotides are TGTGCCAGCAGTTTAGATTACGAGCAGTACTTC.

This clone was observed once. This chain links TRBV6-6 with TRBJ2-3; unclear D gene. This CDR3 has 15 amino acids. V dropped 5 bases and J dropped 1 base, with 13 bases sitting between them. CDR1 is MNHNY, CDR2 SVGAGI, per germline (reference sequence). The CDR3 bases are TGTGCCAGCAGTCCCCAGCCGGCGGGCACAGATACGCAGTATTTT. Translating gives CASSPQPAGTDTQYF.